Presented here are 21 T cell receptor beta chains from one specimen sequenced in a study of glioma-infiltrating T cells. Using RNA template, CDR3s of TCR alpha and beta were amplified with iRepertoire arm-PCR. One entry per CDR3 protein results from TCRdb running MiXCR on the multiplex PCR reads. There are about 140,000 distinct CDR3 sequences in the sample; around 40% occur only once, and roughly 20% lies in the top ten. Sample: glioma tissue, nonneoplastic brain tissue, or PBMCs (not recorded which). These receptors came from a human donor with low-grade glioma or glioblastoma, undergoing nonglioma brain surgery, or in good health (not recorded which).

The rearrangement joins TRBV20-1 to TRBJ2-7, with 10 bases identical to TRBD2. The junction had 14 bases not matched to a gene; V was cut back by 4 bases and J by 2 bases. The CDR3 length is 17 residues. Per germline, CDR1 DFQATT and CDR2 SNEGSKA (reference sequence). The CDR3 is CSATWAPGLALTYEQYF. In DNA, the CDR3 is TGCAGTGCTACCTGGGCACCGGGACTAGCGCTTACCTACGAGCAGTACTTC.

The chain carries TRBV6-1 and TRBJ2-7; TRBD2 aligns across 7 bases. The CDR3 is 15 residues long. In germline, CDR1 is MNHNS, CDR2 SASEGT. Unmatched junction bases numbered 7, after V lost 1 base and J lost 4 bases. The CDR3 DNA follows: TGTGCCAGCAGTGAAGGCGGGGGACTGGTGTACGAGCAGTACTTC. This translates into CASSEGGGLVYEQYF.

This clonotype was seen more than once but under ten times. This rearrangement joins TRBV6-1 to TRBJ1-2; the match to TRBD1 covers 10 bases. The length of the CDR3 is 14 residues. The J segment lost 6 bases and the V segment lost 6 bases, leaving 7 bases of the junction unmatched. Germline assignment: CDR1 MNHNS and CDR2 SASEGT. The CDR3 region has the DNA TGTGCCAGCAGAGCCGGGACAGGGGTGGATGGCTACACCTTC. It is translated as CASRAGTGVDGYTF.

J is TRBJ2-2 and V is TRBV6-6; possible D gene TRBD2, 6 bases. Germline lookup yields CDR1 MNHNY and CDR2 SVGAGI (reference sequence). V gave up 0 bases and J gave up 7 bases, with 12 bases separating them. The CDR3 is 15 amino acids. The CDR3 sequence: CASSYSRAGSGELFF. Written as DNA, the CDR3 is TGTGCCAGCAGTTACTCGAGAGCGGGTAGCGGGGAGCTGTTTTTT.

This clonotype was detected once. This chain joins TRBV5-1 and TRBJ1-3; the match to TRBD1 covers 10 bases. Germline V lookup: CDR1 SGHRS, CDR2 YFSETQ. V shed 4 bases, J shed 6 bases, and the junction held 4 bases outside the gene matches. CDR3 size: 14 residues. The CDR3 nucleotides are TGCGCCAGCAGCCCCGGGACAGGGGAAAACACCATATATTTT. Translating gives CASSPGTGENTIYF.

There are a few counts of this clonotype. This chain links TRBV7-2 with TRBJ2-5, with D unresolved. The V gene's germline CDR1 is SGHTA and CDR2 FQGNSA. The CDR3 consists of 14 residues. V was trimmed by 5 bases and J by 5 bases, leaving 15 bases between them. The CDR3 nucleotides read TGTGCCAGCAGCCCCCTATACGCCCTGGAGACCCAGTACTTC. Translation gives CASSPLYALETQYF.

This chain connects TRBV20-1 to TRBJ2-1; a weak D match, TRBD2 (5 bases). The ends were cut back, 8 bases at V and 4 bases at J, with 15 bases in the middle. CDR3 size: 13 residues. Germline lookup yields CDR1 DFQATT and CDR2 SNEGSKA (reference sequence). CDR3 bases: TGCAGTACGGACTCTATCGTTTACAATGAGCAGTTCTTC. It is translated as CSTDSIVYNEQFF.

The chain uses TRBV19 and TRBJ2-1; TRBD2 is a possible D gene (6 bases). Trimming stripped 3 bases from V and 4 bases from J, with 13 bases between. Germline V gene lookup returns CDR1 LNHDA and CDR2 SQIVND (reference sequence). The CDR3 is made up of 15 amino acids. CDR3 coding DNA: TGTGCCAGTAGTATCTTGGGGGGAGCATACAATGAGCAGTTCTTC. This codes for CASSILGGAYNEQFF.

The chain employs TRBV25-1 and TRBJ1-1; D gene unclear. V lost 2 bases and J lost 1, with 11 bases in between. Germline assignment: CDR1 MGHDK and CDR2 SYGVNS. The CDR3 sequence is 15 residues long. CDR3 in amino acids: CASSEAVMENTEAFF. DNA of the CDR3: TGTGCCAGCAGTGAAGCGGTGATGGAGAACACTGAAGCTTTCTTT.

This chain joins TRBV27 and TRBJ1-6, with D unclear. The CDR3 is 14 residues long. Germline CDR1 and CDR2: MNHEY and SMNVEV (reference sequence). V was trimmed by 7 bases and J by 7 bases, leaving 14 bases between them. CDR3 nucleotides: TGTGCCAGCACAAGTCACAGTAAAAATTCACCCCTCCACTTT. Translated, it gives CASTSHSKNSPLHF.

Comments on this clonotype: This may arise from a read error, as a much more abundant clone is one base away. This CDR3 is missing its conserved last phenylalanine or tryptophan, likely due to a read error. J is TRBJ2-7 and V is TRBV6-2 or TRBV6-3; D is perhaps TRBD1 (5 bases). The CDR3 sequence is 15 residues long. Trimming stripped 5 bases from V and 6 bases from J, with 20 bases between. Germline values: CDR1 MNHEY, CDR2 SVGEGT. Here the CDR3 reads CASSGPQGSVLEQYL. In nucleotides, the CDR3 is TGTGCCAGCAGTGGACCCCAGGGATCTGTTCTCGAGCAGTACCTC.

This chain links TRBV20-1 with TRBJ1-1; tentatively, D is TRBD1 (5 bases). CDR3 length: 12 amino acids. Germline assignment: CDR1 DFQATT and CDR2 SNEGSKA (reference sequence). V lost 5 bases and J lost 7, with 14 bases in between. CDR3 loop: CSALGGRIEAFF. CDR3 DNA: TGCAGTGCTCTGGGGGGACGGATTGAAGCTTTCTTT.

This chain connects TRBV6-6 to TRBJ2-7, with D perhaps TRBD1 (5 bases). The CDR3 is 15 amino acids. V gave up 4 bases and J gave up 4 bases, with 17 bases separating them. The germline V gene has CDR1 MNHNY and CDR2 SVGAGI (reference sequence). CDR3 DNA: TGTGCCAGCAGTTTGTCGACAGAGGCCTTTTACGAGCAGTACTTC. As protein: CASSLSTEAFYEQYF.

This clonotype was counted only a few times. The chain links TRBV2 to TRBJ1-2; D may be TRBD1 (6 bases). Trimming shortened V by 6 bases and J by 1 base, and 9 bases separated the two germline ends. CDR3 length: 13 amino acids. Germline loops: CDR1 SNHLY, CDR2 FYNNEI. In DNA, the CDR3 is TGTGCCAGCAGCCGACAGGTTAACTATGGCTACACCTTC. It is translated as CASSRQVNYGYTF.

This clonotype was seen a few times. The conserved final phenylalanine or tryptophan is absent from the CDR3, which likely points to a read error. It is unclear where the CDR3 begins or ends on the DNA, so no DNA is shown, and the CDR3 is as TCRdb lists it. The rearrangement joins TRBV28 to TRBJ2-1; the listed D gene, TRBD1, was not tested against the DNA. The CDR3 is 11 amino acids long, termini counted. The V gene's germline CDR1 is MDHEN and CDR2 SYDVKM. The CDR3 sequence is CASGNTSPPRL.

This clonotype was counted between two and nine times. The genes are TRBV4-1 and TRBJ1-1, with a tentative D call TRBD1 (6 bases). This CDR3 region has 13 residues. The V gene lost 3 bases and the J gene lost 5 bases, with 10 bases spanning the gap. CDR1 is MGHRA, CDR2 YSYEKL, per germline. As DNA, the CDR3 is TGCGCCAGCAGCCAGGCAGGGGTAACTGAAGCTTTCTTT. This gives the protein CASSQAGVTEAFF.

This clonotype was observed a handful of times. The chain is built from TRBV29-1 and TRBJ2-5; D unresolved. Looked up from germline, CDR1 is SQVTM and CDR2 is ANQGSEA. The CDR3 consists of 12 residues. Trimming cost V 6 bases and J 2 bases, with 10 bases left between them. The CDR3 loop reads CSVQTPQETQYF. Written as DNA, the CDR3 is TGCAGCGTCCAGACACCTCAAGAGACCCAGTACTTC.

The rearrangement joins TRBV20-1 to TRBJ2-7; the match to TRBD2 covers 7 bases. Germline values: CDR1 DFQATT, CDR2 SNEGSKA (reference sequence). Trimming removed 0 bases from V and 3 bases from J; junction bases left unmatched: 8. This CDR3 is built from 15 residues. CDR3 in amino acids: CSAREEGREDYEQYF. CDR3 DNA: TGCAGTGCTAGAGAAGAAGGGAGGGAGGACTACGAGCAGTACTTC.

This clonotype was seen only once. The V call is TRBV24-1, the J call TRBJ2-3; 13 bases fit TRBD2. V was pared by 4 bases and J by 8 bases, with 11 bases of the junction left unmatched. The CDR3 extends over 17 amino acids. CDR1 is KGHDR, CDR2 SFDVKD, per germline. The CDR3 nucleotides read TGTGCCACCAGTGACGAGACTAGCGGGGGGTTTTTCGGTACGCAGTATTTT. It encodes CATSDETSGGFFGTQYF.

CDR3 residues: CSANGRDRGVDTQYF. CDR3 in DNA: TGCAGTGCTAATGGAAGGGACAGGGGGGTAGATACGCAGTATTTT. The rearrangement links TRBV20-1 to TRBJ2-3; 11 positions agree with TRBD1. CDR1 and CDR2 from the germline V gene are DFQATT and SNEGSKA (reference sequence). The CDR3 runs to 15 residues. V lost 4 bases, J lost 5 bases, and 8 bases stayed unmatched.

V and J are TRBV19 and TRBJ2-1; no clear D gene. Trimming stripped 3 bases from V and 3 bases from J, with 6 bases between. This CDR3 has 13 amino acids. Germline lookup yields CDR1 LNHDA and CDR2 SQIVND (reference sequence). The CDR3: CASSITDYNEQFF. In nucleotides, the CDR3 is TGTGCCAGTAGTATCACGGACTACAATGAGCAGTTCTTC.